This note documents a single TCR beta chain sequence. This sample was taken from a study of T cells after posttransplantation cyclophosphamide. Produced via immunoSEQ multiplex PCR; TCRdb's table is partial and in-frame only. The sample comprises about 19,000 clones, approximately 90% of which are singletons, and more than 5.5% rests with the top ten. V lost 10 bases and J lost 1, with 21 bases in between. Looked up from germline, CDR1 is MNHEY and CDR2 is SMNVEV (reference sequence). This CDR3 has 16 residues. Busulfan-fludarabine conditioning, marrow transplant, and cyclophosphamide on days +3 and +4 were administered.

The TCR sequence derives from a female patient between 40 and 50 years old who received an allogeneic stem cell transplant from a related donor, was CMV-positive, and had no GVHD. The T cells may come from the graft donor. The sequenced sample was PBMCs, obtained after allogeneic stem cell transplant with posttransplant cyclophosphamide. V and J are TRBV27 and TRBJ2-3; D possibly corresponds to TRBD1 (6 bases). The CDR3 nucleotides are TGTGCCACTTCTTCTCGCACTCGACAGGGCACAGATACGCAGTATTTT. Translation gives CATSSRTRQGTDTQYF.